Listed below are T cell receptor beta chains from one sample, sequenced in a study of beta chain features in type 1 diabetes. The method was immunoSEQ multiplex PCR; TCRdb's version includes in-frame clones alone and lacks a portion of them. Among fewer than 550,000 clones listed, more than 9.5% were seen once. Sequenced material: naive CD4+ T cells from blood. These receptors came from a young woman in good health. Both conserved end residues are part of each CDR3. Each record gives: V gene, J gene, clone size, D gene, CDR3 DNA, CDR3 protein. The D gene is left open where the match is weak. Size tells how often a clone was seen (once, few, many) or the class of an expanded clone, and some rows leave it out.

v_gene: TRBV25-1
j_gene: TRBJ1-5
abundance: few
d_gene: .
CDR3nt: TGTGCCAGCAGTGGAGGCCTGGGGGTTAGCAATCAGCCCCAGCATTTT
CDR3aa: CASSGGLGVSNQPQHF

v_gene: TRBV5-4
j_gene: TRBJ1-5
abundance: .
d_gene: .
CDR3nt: TGTGCCAGCAGCTTGGCAGGTGACAATCAGCCCCAGCATTTT
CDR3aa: CASSLAGDNQPQHF

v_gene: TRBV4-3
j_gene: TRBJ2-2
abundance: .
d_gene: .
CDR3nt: TGCGCCAGCAGCCAAGTCGTCAGTCCAGGAACCGGGGAGCTGTTTTTT
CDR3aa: CASSQVVSPGTGELFF

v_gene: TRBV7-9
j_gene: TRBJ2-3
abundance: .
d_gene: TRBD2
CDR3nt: TGTGCCAGCAGCGCGGAGCGGGGGGGCCTGGATACGCAGTATTTT
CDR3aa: CASSAERGGLDTQYF

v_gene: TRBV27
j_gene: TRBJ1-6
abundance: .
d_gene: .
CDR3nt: TGTGCCAGCGGAGTTCTAGACAGGACTAATTCACCCCTCCACTTT
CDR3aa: CASGVLDRTNSPLHF

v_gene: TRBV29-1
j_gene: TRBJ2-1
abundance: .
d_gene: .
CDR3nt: TGCAGCCTGAGAGGGTTTTCCTACAATGAGCAGTTCTTC
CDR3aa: CSLRGFSYNEQFF

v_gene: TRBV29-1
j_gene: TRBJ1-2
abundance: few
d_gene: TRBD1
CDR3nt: TGCAGCTCCTCGGAGGGGGCATGGTATGGCTACACCTTC
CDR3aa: CSSSEGAWYGYTF

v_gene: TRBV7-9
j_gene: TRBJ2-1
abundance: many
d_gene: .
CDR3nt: TGTGCCAGCAGCGCTAGGCGGGATGAGCAGTTCTTC
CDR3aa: CASSARRDEQFF

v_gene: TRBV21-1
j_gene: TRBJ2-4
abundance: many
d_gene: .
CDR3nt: TGTGCCAGCAGCAAAGAAGAGGAAGCCAAAAACATTCAGTACTTC
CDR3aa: CASSKEEEAKNIQYF

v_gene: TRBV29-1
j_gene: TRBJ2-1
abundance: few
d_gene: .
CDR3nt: TGCAGCGCTAGATCCCCGATCGATCGGCATGAGCAGTTCTTC
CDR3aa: CSARSPIDRHEQFF

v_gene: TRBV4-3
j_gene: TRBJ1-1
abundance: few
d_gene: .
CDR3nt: TGCGCCAGCAGCCAAGGGCTGCAGGTTAACACTGAAGCTTTCTTT
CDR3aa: CASSQGLQVNTEAFF

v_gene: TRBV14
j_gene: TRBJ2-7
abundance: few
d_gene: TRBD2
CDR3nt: TGTGCCAGCAGCCAAGTGAGCGGGAGTTTAGGGTACGAGCAGTACTTC
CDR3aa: CASSQVSGSLGYEQYF

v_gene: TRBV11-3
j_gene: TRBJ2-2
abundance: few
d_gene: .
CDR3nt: TGTGCCAGCAGCTTACGCCGGGGGCCCATCGGGGAGCTGTTTTTT
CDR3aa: CASSLRRGPIGELFF

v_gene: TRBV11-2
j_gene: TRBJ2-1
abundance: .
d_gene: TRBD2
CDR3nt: TGTGCCAGCAGCATCTGGCTAGCGGGGGGGCATAATGAGCAGTTCTTC
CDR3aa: CASSIWLAGGHNEQFF

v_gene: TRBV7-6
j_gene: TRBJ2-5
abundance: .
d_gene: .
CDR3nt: TGTGCCAGCAGCCCCGCAGGGGCGATAGGCGGGGAGACCCAGTACTTC
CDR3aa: CASSPAGAIGGETQYF

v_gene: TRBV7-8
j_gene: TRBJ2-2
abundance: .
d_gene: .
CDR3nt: TGTGCCAGCAGCTTACGGAGAACGAACACCGGGGAGCTGTTTTTT
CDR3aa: CASSLRRTNTGELFF

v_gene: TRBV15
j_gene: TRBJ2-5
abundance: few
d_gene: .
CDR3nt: TGTGCCACCAGCAGGGCCTTACAGGGAATGGAGACCCAGTACTTC
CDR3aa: CATSRALQGMETQYF

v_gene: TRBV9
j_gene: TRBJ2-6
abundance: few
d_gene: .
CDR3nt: TGTGCCAGCAGCTCCACAGGTTCGGGGGCCAACGTCCTGACTTTC
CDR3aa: CASSSTGSGANVLTF

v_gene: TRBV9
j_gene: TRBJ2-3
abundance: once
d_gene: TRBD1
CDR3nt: TGTGCCAGCAGCGTGACAGGGTTTACAGATACGCAGTATTTT
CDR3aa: CASSVTGFTDTQYF

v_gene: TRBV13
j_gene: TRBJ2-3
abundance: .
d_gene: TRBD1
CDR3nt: TGTGCCAGCAGGAGGACAGGGGAAGGGGATACGCAGTATTTT
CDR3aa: CASRRTGEGDTQYF

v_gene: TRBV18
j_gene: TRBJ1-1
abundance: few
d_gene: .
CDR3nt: TGTGCCAGCTCATCGGCCACAGGGACGGGCACTGAAGCTTTCTTT
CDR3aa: CASSSATGTGTEAFF

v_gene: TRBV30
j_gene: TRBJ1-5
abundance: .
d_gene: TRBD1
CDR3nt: TGTGCCTGGACTCAGGGACAGTTCAATCAGCCCCAGCATTTT
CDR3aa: CAWTQGQFNQPQHF

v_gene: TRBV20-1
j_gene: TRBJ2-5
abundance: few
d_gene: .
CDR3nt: TGCAGTGGGGCAGGGGTGGAGACCCAGTACTTC
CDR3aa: CSGAGVETQYF

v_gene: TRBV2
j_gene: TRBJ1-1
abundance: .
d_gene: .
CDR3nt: TGTGCCAGCAACTTGCTAGGCTTCTCGGGCACTGAAGCTTTCTTT
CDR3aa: CASNLLGFSGTEAFF

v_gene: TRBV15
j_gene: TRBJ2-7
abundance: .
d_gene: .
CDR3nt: TGTGCCACCAGCAGAGTGGGATACGAGCAGTACTTC
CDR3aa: CATSRVGYEQYF

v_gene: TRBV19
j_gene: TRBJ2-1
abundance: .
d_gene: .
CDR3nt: TGTGCCAGTAGTATGAGTAGTGCCCAAATCTACAATGAGCAGTTCTTC
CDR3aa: CASSMSSAQIYNEQFF

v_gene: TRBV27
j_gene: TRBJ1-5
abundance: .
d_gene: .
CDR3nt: TGTGCCAGCAGGCTATTAGGGGGGCAGCCCCAGCATTTT
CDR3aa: CASRLLGGQPQHF

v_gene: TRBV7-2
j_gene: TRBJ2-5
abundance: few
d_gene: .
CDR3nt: TGTGCCAGCAGCCCCTCGGTGTTTAGCGGAACGAAGACCCAGTACTTC
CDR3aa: CASSPSVFSGTKTQYF

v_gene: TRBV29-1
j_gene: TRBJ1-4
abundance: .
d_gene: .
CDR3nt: TGCAGCGTTTGGGGGGCAAGAGGGGAAAAACTGTTTTTT
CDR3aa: CSVWGARGEKLFF